Presented here are 7 T cell receptor beta chains from one specimen sequenced in a study of cytomegalovirus exposure and HLA in healthy donors. Method: immunoSEQ multiplex PCR; TCRdb's copy keeps in-frame clones and lacks some. Of 70,000 or so clones listed, 94% are singletons. Sequenced: PBMCs. These receptors all come from a man younger than 35 in good health and CMV-seropositive.

The chain links TRBV19 to TRBJ1-2; 7 bases fit TRBD1. This CDR3 is built from 17 residues. CDR1 is LNHDA, CDR2 SQIVND, per germline (reference sequence). V dropped 3 bases and J dropped 0; count of bases not matched to a gene: 10. CDR3 sequence: CASSISGQYKSNYGYTF. CDR3 nucleotide sequence: TGTGCCAGTAGTATTTCGGGACAGTATAAGTCTAACTATGGCTACACCTTC.

V gene TRBV6-1 combines with J gene TRBJ1-1; 11 bases agree with TRBD1. V dropped 6 bases and J dropped 3; count of bases not matched to a gene: 6. CDR3 size: 15 residues. CDR1 is MNHNS, CDR2 SASEGT, per germline. The CDR3, as DNA: TGTGCCAGCAGGGACGGGACAGGGGGGCACACTGAAGCTTTCTTT. Residues: CASRDGTGGHTEAFF.

This chain links TRBV4-1 with TRBJ2-7; D is perhaps TRBD1 (5 bases). Germline V gene lookup returns CDR1 MGHRA and CDR2 YSYEKL. V was pared by 4 bases and J by 1 base, with 14 bases between. The CDR3 has 15 amino acids. CDR3: CASSPRAQGSYEQYF. CDR3 sequence (DNA): TGCGCCAGCAGCCCCCGGGCCCAGGGATCCTACGAGCAGTACTTC.

The chain links TRBV5-1 to TRBJ2-5, with 7 nucleotides matching TRBD1. CDR1 is SGHRS and CDR2 is YFSETQ in the germline V gene. Unmatched junction bases numbered 7, after V lost 4 bases and J lost 4 bases. The CDR3 has 14 residues. For the CDR3, the DNA is TGCGCCAGCAGCGCCCGGGACAGCTTAGAGACCCAGTACTTC. This codes for CASSARDSLETQYF. Looking up the rest from reference TRBV5-1 and TRBJ2-5 gives the full variable domain: KAGVTQTPRYLIKTRGQQVTLSCSPISGHRSVSWYQQTPGQGLQFLFEYFSETQRNKGNFPGRFSGRQFSNSRSEMNVSTLELGDSALYLCASSARDSLETQYFGPGTRLLVL.

The rearrangement joins TRBV7-9 to TRBJ2-5; 10 positions agree with TRBD2. The V gene's germline CDR1 is SEHNR and CDR2 FQNEAQ (reference sequence). The ends lost 11 bases at V and 4 bases at J; junction bases unmatched: 10. CDR3 length: 14 residues. CDR3 sequence reads: CAGSGRGLGETQYF. Here the CDR3 DNA reads TGTGCCGGAAGCGGGAGGGGCCTGGGAGAGACCCAGTACTTC.

The J gene is TRBJ2-3, the V gene TRBV5-5; no clear D gene. The germline V and J ends were trimmed by 2 bases and 0 bases, with 10 bases remaining between them. Germline lookup yields CDR1 SGHKS and CDR2 YYEKEE (reference sequence). CDR3 size: 15 residues. Written as DNA, the CDR3 is TGTGCCAGCAGCTTACTTCCGACTAGCACAGATACGCAGTATTTT. Its protein is CASSLLPTSTDTQYF.

The CDR3 sequence is CASSLGENTEAFF. For the CDR3, the DNA is TGTGCCAGCAGCCTCGGGGAAAACACTGAAGCTTTCTTT. V gene TRBV7-9 combines with J gene TRBJ1-1; D call uncertain. The germline CDR1 and CDR2 sequences are SEHNR and FQNEAQ (reference sequence). V was clipped by 5 bases and J by 2 bases, with 9 bases between them. The CDR3 has 13 residues.